This T cell receptor beta chain was sequenced in a study of OX40 agonist ivuxolimab in advanced cancers. In the study overall: The treatment was a fully human IgG2 OX40 agonist, ivuxolimab. Anti-PD-1, anti-PD-L1 or anti-CTLA-4 therapy given earlier was allowed, and roughly 38% had some.

This clone was picked up a small number of times. Its specificity is not known. One end of the junction is discordant with germline, which a read error may explain. The length of the CDR3 is 13 residues. The germline gives CDR1 SSHAT, CDR2 FNYEAQ (reference sequence). Findings and limits, study-wide: At 0.1 to 3.0 mg/kg, clonal expansion of CD4+ and CD8+ blood T cells had occurred by week 6. Part of the nonresponder group also had normalized T-cell clonal expansion that was low.

Data came from immunoSEQ multiplex PCR; TCRdb stores just in-frame clones and leaves some out. In the table there are over 20,000 clones, roughly 85% of which are singletons. The gene calls are TRBV7-7 and TRBJ1-5; D not resolved. The starting material was CD4+ or CD8+ T cells sorted from blood, obtained in a trial of the OX40 agonist ivuxolimab. The source is an adult with an advanced solid tumor such as melanoma, head and neck, liver or kidney cancer. The CDR3 here is CASSLTANQPQHF. The CDR3 nucleotides are TGTGCTAGCAGCTTAACGGCTAATCAGCCCCAGCATTTT.